This TCR beta chain was profiled in a study of CD8 T cells in ankylosing spondylitis. Each TCR beta library was made by quantitative 5'-RACE that incorporated molecular barcodes. Each CDR3 protein is one row after TCRdb ran MiXCR on the 5' RACE reads. The table has approximately 130,000 distinct CDR3 sequences, roughly 10% seen once. The sample holds many counts of this clonotype. Between the trimmed V and J ends, which lost 9 bases and 6 bases, there was a span of 12 bases. The CDR3 loop spans 12 amino acids. Germline V CDR1 and CDR2: SGHDT, YYEEEE. This clonotype was obtained from a female donor with ankylosing spondylitis or in good health (not recorded which). The sequencing sample was made of blood, either unsorted or a sorted T cell fraction (not recorded which). The chain joins TRBV5-6 to TRBJ2-2, with D possibly TRBD1 on 6 matching bases. CDR3 in DNA: TGTGCCACCTCCAGGGGCGCCGGGGAGCTGTTTTTT. Amino acids: CATSRGAGELFF.